Below, one T cell receptor (beta chain) is given with its context. Its antigen is as yet unknown. This sample was taken from a study of immune evolution from preneoplasia to lung adenocarcinoma. General study results and limits: From normal lung to invasive adenocarcinoma, top clone frequencies appeared to decrease.

This table comes from immunoSEQ multiplex PCR, and its TCRdb copy is limited to in-frame clones, with some not included. The sample has about 9,500 clones, about 90% seen once. The V end was cut by 2 bases, the J end by 2 bases, with 4 bases between. The CDR3 has 12 residues. Germline CDR1 reads GTSNPN; CDR2 reads SVGIG (reference sequence). The chain recombines TRBV30 with TRBJ1-3, with D hard to call. The sample comprised FFPE invasive lung adenocarcinoma tissue. This TCR was sampled from a person aged 65 to 85 with invasive lung adenocarcinoma. CDR3 protein: CAWSPAGNTIYF. DNA for the CDR3: TGTGCCTGGAGTCCGGCTGGAAACACCATATATTTT.